This TCR beta chain was captured in a study of T cells in Graves' hyperthyroidism and ophthalmopathy. Study results and limitations: Most thyroid clonotypes expanded above 0.001 were also detected in blood.

The CDR3 is made up of 13 amino acids. V lost 2 bases to trimming and J lost 5 bases, with 12 bases between them. Germline V gene lookup returns CDR1 DFQATT and CDR2 SNEGSKA (reference sequence). Turning to this clonotype: What it binds is not known.

Regions amplified from RNA transcripts were the TCR beta CDR3 regions. HTBI primers drove first-round RT-PCR of the TCR CDR3. Via MiXCR, TCRdb re-called the multiplex PCR reads, giving one row per CDR3 protein. The table records a few hundred thousand distinct CDR3 sequences, roughly an eighth of them present only once. Each ophthalmopathy patient scored at least 3 on the Clinical Activity Score and at least 4 on NOSPECS grade, with duration under 3 months. Sequenced material: blood. The chain combines TRBV20-1 with TRBJ1-1; D uncertain. This clonotype originated in a woman aged 40-49 years with Graves' ophthalmopathy. The CDR3 sequence: CSARSLVGTEAFF. The DNA of the CDR3 is TGCAGTGCTAGATCCCTGGTTGGTACTGAAGCTTTCTTT.